These T cell receptor beta chains were read from a single sample in a study of blood T cells in healthy people across ages. TCRdb itself ran the 5' RACE reads through MiXCR, one entry per CDR3 protein. The table has under 1,000,000 distinct CDR3 sequences, 35% to 50% seen once; the top ten hold about a sixth. The sequenced sample consisted of blood. These receptors were collected from an elderly man in good health. Each CDR3 is given with its conserved first and last residue. The D gene is left open where the match is weak. Size values are once, few and many counts, or a class for expanded clones, and some rows have none.

v_gene	abundance	d_gene	j_gene	CDR3aa	CDR3nt
TRBV7-8	once	.	TRBJ2-2	CASGRDISGELFF	TGTGCCAGCGGGCGGGATATATCCGGGGAGCTGTTTTTT
TRBV12-3/TRBV12-4	few	.	TRBJ1-4	CASSPAGLREKLFF	TGTGCCAGCAGTCCCGCGGGCCTCCGGGAGAAACTGTTTTTT
TRBV14	many	.	TRBJ2-7	CASSQDLSYEQYF	TGCGCCAGCAGCCAAGATCTGTCCTACGAGCAGTACTTC
TRBV20-1	.	TRBD2	TRBJ2-1	CSARGSGRDINEQFF	TGCAGTGCACGGGGTAGCGGGAGGGATATCAATGAGCAGTTCTTC
TRBV15	many	.	TRBJ2-1	CATSVFRGGEGEQFF	TGTGCCACCAGCGTCTTTCGGGGCGGCGAGGGTGAGCAGTTCTTC
TRBV7-2	few	.	TRBJ1-6	CASSLTGPGNSPLHF	TGTGCCAGCAGCCTTACCGGGCCCGGAAATTCACCCCTCCACTTT
TRBV15	.	TRBD2	TRBJ2-1	CATSRELTSGRYEQFF	TGTGCCACCAGCAGAGAGCTGACTAGCGGGAGGTATGAGCAGTTCTTC
TRBV6-6	.	TRBD1	TRBJ2-7	CASHFNRTGGVAYEQYF	TGTGCCAGCCACTTCAACCGGACAGGGGGGGTCGCCTACGAGCAGTACTTC
TRBV11-2	once	.	TRBJ2-1	CASSLEHRNGQFF	TGTGCCAGCAGCTTAGAGCATCGGAATGGGCAGTTCTTC
TRBV20-1	.	TRBD1	TRBJ2-7	CSARGTGGHNEQYF	TGCAGTGCTAGGGGGACAGGGGGGCACAACGAGCAGTACTTC
TRBV12-3/TRBV12-4	.	TRBD2	TRBJ2-3	CASSQSSGRADTQYF	TGTGCCAGCAGCCAATCTAGCGGGAGGGCAGATACGCAGTATTTC
TRBV7-3	.	.	TRBJ2-3	CASSFQAASTDTQYF	TGTGCCAGCAGCTTCCAAGCAGCTAGCACAGATACGCAGTATTTT
TRBV28	.	TRBD2	TRBJ2-7	CASSFAGGGYEQYF	TGTGCCAGCAGTTTCGCGGGAGGAGGTTACGAGCAGTACTTC
TRBV6-2/TRBV6-3	few	.	TRBJ2-7	CASSYSKTGVARGASYEQYF	TGTGCCAGCAGTTACTCGAAAACTGGCGTCGCCAGGGGAGCCTCCTACGAGCAGTACTTC
TRBV5-1	.	.	TRBJ1-5	CASSLAPLGSNQPQHF	TGCGCCAGCAGCTTGGCCCCTCTAGGAAGCAATCAGCCCCAGCATTTT
TRBV29-1	many	.	TRBJ1-2	CSVGAGEAHGYTF	TGCAGCGTTGGGGCCGGGGAGGCTCATGGCTACACCTTC
TRBV7-9	.	TRBD2	TRBJ2-5	CASSDSGTRFRETQYF	TGTGCCAGCAGCGACTCCGGGACTAGATTCAGAGAGACCCAGTACTTC
TRBV12-3/TRBV12-4	few	.	TRBJ2-7	CASSLTRAEQYF	TGTGCCAGCAGTTTAACAAGGGCCGAGCAGTACTTC